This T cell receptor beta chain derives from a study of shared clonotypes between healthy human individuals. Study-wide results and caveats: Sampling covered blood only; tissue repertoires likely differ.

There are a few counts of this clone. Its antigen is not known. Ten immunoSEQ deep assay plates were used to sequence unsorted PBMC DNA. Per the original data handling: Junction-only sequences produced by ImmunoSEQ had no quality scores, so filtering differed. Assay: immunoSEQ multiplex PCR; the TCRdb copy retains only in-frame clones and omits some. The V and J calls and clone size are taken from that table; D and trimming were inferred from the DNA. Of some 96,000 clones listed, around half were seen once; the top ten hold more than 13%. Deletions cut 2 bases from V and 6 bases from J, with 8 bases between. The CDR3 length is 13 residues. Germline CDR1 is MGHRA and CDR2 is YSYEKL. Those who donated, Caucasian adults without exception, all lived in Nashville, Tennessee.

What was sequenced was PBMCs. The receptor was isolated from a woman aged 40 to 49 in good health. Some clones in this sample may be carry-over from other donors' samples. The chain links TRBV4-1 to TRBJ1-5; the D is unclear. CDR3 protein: CASSQTLVQPQHF. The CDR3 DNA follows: TGCGCCAGCAGCCAAACACTTGTTCAGCCCCAGCATTTT.